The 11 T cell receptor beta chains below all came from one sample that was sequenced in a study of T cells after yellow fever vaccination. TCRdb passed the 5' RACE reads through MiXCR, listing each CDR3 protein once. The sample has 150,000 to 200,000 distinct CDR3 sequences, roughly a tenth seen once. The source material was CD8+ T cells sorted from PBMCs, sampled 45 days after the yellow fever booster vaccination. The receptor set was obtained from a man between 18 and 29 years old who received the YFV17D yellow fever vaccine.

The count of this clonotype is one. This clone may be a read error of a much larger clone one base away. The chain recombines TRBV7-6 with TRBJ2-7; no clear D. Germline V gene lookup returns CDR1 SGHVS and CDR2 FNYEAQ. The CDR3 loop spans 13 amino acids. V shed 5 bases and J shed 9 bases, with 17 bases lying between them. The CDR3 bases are TGTGCCAGCAGCGCAGGCCCGCTCGCGTGGCAGTACTTC. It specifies CASSAGPLAWQYF.

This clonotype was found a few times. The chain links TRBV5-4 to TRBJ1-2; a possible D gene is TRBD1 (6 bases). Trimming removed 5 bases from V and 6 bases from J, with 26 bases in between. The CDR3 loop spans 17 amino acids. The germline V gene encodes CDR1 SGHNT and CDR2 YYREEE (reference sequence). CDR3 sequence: CASRLRGIQGLVDGYTF. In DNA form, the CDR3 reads TGTGCCAGCAGACTCCGGGGGATTCAGGGGTTGGTAGATGGCTACACCTTC.

The CDR3 here is CASSWPRGRDTEAFF. CDR3 coding DNA: TGTGCCAGCAGCTGGCCCAGGGGGCGGGACACTGAAGCTTTCTTT. The chain combines TRBV7-2 with TRBJ1-1; 8 nucleotides line up with TRBD1. V shed 4 bases, J shed 3 bases, and the junction held 7 bases outside the gene matches. The CDR3 covers 15 residues. CDR1 is SGHTA, CDR2 FQGNSA, per germline.

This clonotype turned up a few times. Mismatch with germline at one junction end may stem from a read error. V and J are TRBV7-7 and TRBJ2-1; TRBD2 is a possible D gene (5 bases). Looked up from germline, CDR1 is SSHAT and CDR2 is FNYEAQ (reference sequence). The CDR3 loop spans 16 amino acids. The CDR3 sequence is CASSPTGISSYNEQFF. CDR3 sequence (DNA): TGTGCTAGCAGCCCGACGGGGATCAGCTCCTACAATGAGCAGTTCTTC.

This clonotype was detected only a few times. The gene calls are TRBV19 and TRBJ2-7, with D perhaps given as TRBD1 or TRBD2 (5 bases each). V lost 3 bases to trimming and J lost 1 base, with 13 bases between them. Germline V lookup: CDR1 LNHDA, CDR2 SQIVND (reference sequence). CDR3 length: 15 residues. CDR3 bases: TGTGCCAGTAGTATCCTCGGGACGGAATCCTACGAGCAGTACTTC. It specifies CASSILGTESYEQYF. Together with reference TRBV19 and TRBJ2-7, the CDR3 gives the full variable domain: DGGITQSPKYLFRKEGQNVTLSCEQNLNHDAMYWYRQDPGQGLRLIYYSQIVNDFQKGDIAEGYSVSREKKESFPLTVTSAQKNPTAFYLCASSILGTESYEQYFGPGTRLTVT.

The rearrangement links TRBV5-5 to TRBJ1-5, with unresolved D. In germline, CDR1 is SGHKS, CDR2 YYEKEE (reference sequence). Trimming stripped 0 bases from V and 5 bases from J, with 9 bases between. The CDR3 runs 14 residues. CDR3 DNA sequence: TGTGCCAGCAGCTTGGTAGGATCCGATCAGCCCCAGCATTTT. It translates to CASSLVGSDQPQHF.

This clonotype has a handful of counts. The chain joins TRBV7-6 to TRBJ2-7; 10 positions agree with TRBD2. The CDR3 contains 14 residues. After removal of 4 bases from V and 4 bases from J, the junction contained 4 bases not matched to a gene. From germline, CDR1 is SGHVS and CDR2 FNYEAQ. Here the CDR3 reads CASSSAGGPYEQYF. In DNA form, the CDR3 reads TGTGCCAGCAGCTCAGCGGGGGGGCCTTACGAGCAGTACTTC.

CDR3 in amino acids: CASSPFDRTQETQYF. The CDR3 DNA follows: TGCGCCAGCAGCCCCTTCGACAGGACCCAAGAGACCCAGTACTTC. This sequence joins TRBV5-1 and TRBJ2-5; maybe TRBD1 (6 bases). V was pared by 4 bases and J by 1 base, with 14 bases between. This CDR3 region has 15 residues. Germline lookup yields CDR1 SGHRS and CDR2 YFSETQ.

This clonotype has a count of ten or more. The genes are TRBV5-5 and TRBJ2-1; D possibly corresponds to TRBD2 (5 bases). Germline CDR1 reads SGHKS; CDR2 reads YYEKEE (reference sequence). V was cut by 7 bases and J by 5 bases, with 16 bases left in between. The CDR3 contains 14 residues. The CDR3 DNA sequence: TGTGCCAGCGGTCTTTATCTAGCTGACAATGAGCAGTTCTTC. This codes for CASGLYLADNEQFF.

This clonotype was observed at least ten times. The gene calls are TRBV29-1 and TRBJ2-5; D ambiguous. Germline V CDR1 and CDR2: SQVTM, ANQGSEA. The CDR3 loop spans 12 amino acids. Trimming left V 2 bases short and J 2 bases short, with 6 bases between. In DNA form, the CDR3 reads TGCAGCGTTGAATCCTTTCAAGAGACCCAGTACTTC. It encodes CSVESFQETQYF. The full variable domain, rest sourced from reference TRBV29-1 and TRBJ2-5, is SAVISQKPSRDICQRGTSLTIQCQVDSQVTMMFWYRQQPGQSLTLIATANQGSEATYESGFVIDKFPISRPNLTFSTLTVSNMSPEDSSIYLCSVESFQETQYFGPGTRLLVL.

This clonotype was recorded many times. CDR3 bases: TGCGCCAGCAGCGGGTCCGGGACAGAGTACCAAGAGACCCAGTACTTC. Translation: CASSGSGTEYQETQYF. This chain connects TRBV5-1 to TRBJ2-5, with 7 bases aligning to TRBD1. CDR3 length: 16 residues. J lost 0 bases, V lost 4 bases, and 9 bases had no gene match. CDR1 is SGHRS and CDR2 is YFSETQ in the germline V gene.